These 32 T cell receptor beta chains were all obtained from the same sample, sequenced in a study of T cell responses to AZD1222 COVID-19 vaccine. Produced via immunoSEQ multiplex PCR; TCRdb's table is partial and in-frame only. The sample carries approximately 160,000 clones, around 94% recorded once. The sample in question was peripheral blood, obtained on day 0 of AZD1222 vaccination. The source of these receptors is an adult in good health.

This rearrangement joins TRBV3-1 (or the pseudogene TRBV3-2) to TRBJ1-1; D possibly corresponds to TRBD1 (6 bases). CDR1 is LGHDT, CDR2 YNNKEL, per germline (reference sequence). CDR3 length: 14 residues. Trimming took 2 bases from V and 1 from J, leaving 8 bases between them. CDR3 nucleotides: TGTGCCAGCAGCCAACAGGGGTGGAACACTGAAGCTTTCTTT. Translating gives CASSQQGWNTEAFF.

The chain carries TRBV18 and TRBJ1-5; maybe TRBD1 (5 bases). Trimming removed 4 bases at V and 1 base at J, with 8 bases between. Germline V gene lookup returns CDR1 KGHSH and CDR2 LQKENI. The CDR3 has 14 residues. The CDR3 reads CASSHRDSNQPQHF. The CDR3 coding sequence is TGTGCCAGCTCACACCGGGACAGCAATCAGCCCCAGCATTTT.

This chain joins TRBV20-1 and TRBJ2-3, with 9 bases lining up with TRBD2. Germline CDR1 and CDR2: DFQATT and SNEGSKA (reference sequence). The CDR3 length is 17 residues. V lost 3 bases and J lost 5; bases outside the gene matches: 15. The CDR3: CSASSIERGAVGDTQYF. The CDR3 DNA reads as TGCAGTGCTAGTTCAATCGAGCGGGGGGCCGTTGGAGATACGCAGTATTTT.

This chain links TRBV18 with TRBJ2-7; D gene ambiguous. Trimming removed 3 bases at V and 2 bases at J, with 11 bases between. The germline CDR1 and CDR2 sequences are KGHSH and LQKENI. The CDR3 is 14 residues long. CDR3 region: CASSPPGLTYEQYF. Here the CDR3 DNA reads TGTGCCAGCTCACCGCCAGGTCTTACCTACGAGCAGTACTTC.

The chain has TRBV6-5 and TRBJ1-6; TRBD1 matches 10 bases. Germline V gene lookup returns CDR1 MNHEY and CDR2 SVGAGI. V trimming: 5 bases; J trimming: 7 bases; junction bases outside the gene matches: 5. CDR3 length equals 15 residues. The CDR3 loop is CASSRPGQGNSPLHF. In DNA, the CDR3 is TGTGCCAGCAGTCGGCCGGGACAGGGGAATTCACCCCTCCACTTT.

The V and J genes are TRBV6-2 or TRBV6-3 and TRBJ2-3; D call uncertain. Germline V gives CDR1 MNHEY, CDR2 SVGEGT. The CDR3 has 15 amino acids. V lost 4 bases to trimming and J lost 1 base, with 12 bases between them. This chain's CDR3 is CASSFLRAGTDTQYF. CDR3 DNA: TGTGCCAGCAGTTTTTTAAGGGCCGGCACAGATACGCAGTATTTT.

Notes on this clone: In the same sample, other DNA sequences code for this CDR3. This chain uses TRBV11-2 with TRBJ1-1; no clear D. The CDR3 covers 13 residues. Germline V gene lookup returns CDR1 SGHAT and CDR2 FQNNGV. Trimming stripped 1 base from V and 2 bases from J, with 5 bases between. This CDR3 is CASSLGVNTEAFF. The CDR3 DNA reads TGTGCCAGCAGCTTAGGGGTAAACACTGAAGCTTTCTTT.

The chain links TRBV10-3 to TRBJ2-1; 9 bases fit TRBD1. CDR3 size: 14 residues. Germline CDR1 reads ENHRY; CDR2 reads SYGVKD. Trimming at V came to 4 bases and at J to 5 bases, leaving 3 bases not matched to a gene. CDR3 loop: CAISAQGADNEQFF. CDR3 DNA: TGTGCCATCAGTGCACAGGGGGCGGACAATGAGCAGTTCTTC.

This chain joins TRBV2 and TRBJ2-5; D call uncertain. In germline, CDR1 is SNHLY, CDR2 FYNNEI. The CDR3 is 11 residues long. Trimming shortened V by 4 bases and J by 7 bases, and 7 bases separated the two germline ends. CDR3 bases: TGTGCCAGCAGTGTCGGCGGGACCCAGTACTTC. Its translation is CASSVGGTQYF.

The chain recombines TRBV5-4 with TRBJ2-5, with TRBD2 identical over 7 bases. Germline V gene lookup returns CDR1 SGHNT and CDR2 YYREEE (reference sequence). CDR3 length equals 15 residues. J gave up 1 base and V 0 bases, and 3 bases lay outside the gene matches. Here the CDR3 reads CASSLESGGQETQYF. The CDR3, as DNA: TGTGCCAGCAGCTTGGAATCGGGGGGCCAAGAGACCCAGTACTTC. Together with reference TRBV5-4 and TRBJ2-5, the CDR3 gives the full variable domain: ETGVTQSPTHLIKTRGQQVTLRCSSQSGHNTVSWYQQALGQGPQFIFQYYREEENGRGNFPPRFSGLQFPNYSSELNVNALELDDSALYLCASSLESGGQETQYFGPGTRLLVL.

This chain uses TRBV28 with TRBJ2-3; TRBD2 aligns across 8 bases. Germline V lookup: CDR1 MDHEN, CDR2 SYDVKM. The V gene end was trimmed by 2 bases and the J gene end by 0 bases; junction bases not matched to a gene: 7. The CDR3 runs 17 residues. For the CDR3, the DNA is TGTGCCAGCAGTTTAATTAGCGGGGCTAAAAGCACAGATACGCAGTATTTT. Amino acids: CASSLISGAKSTDTQYF.

The J gene is TRBJ1-2, the V gene TRBV25-1; TRBD1 might be the D (5 bases). This CDR3 region has 14 residues. V was shortened by 5 bases and J by 0 bases, with 10 bases between the two germline ends. The germline CDR1 and CDR2 sequences are MGHDK and SYGVNS. This CDR3 reads CASSPQGSNYGYTF. CDR3 bases: TGTGCCAGCAGTCCCCAGGGATCTAACTATGGCTACACCTTC.

The CDR3 sequence is CASSVRRGGASSGTGELFF. For the CDR3, the DNA is TGTGCCAGCAGCGTCCGTCGCGGGGGGGCGTCTTCGGGCACCGGGGAGCTGTTTTTT. The chain carries TRBV9 and TRBJ2-2, with TRBD2 matching 9 bases. The CDR3 extends over 19 amino acids. J lost 4 bases, V lost 2 bases, and 15 bases had no gene match. Germline lookup yields CDR1 SGDLS and CDR2 YYNGEE.

In DNA, the CDR3 is TGTGCCAGCAGTGAGGTAGGGACGAAAACGAATCAGCCCCAGCATTTT. Translating gives CASSEVGTKTNQPQHF. The chain is built from TRBV2 and TRBJ1-5, with D possibly matching TRBD1 (5 bases). In germline, CDR1 is SNHLY, CDR2 FYNNEI. Trimming left V 3 bases short and J 4 bases short, with 16 bases between. The CDR3 runs to 16 residues.

V and J are TRBV2 and TRBJ1-1, with TRBD1 as a possible D gene (5 bases). CDR3 length: 14 residues. Looked up from germline, CDR1 is SNHLY and CDR2 is FYNNEI. V was shortened by 4 bases and J by 0 bases, with 9 bases between the two germline ends. The CDR3 DNA reads TGTGCCAGCAGTGGGGGCCGGATGAACACTGAAGCTTTCTTT. Translated: CASSGGRMNTEAFF.

The chain uses TRBV28 and TRBJ1-6, with TRBD1 as a possible D gene (5 bases). Germline-derived CDR1 and CDR2 are MDHEN and SYDVKM. Trimming shortened V by 7 bases and J by 7 bases, and 20 bases separated the two germline ends. The CDR3 runs to 16 residues. CDR3 in amino acids: CASTLGGVRGNSPLHF. The CDR3 DNA follows: TGTGCCAGCACTCTCGGGGGGGTACGGGGCAATTCACCCCTCCACTTT.

The genes are TRBV9 and TRBJ1-4; a possible D gene is TRBD1 (5 bases). CDR1 and CDR2 from the germline V gene are SGDLS and YYNGEE. The ends were cut back, 0 bases at V and 2 bases at J, with 8 bases in the middle. The CDR3 is 15 amino acids. DNA for the CDR3: TGTGCCAGCAGCGTAGGGGGACTGACTAATGAAAAACTGTTTTTT. Encoded protein: CASSVGGLTNEKLFF.

V usage is TRBV7-2 and J usage is TRBJ1-4; tentative D call: TRBD1 (5 bases). Germline CDR1 SGHTA, CDR2 FQGNSA. The CDR3 runs 14 residues. The V end lost 5 bases, the J end lost 8 bases, and 15 bases lay between the germline ends. The CDR3 is CASSPTTGGEKLFF. DNA of the CDR3: TGTGCCAGCAGCCCGACGACCGGGGGAGAAAAACTGTTTTTT.

This clone is a singleton in its sample. The V call is TRBV28, the J call TRBJ1-5; possible D gene TRBD1, 5 bases. Germline V gene lookup returns CDR1 MDHEN and CDR2 SYDVKM. The V gene lost 6 bases and the J gene lost 3 bases, with 12 bases spanning the gap. The CDR3 is 14 amino acids. As DNA, the CDR3 is TGTGCCAGCAGCGCAACAGGAATCAATCAGCCCCAGCATTTT. Protein product: CASSATGINQPQHF.

V usage is TRBV7-9 and J usage is TRBJ1-4, with 8 bases aligning to TRBD1. The CDR3 has 15 amino acids. The J segment lost 7 bases and the V segment lost 7 bases, leaving 11 bases of the junction unmatched. Germline V gene data show CDR1 as SEHNR and CDR2 as FQNEAQ (reference sequence). CDR3 nucleotide sequence: TGTGCCAGCAATTCTCAGGGGGCGCGGAGTGAAAAACTGTTTTTT. As protein: CASNSQGARSEKLFF.

V gene TRBV14 combines with J gene TRBJ2-3, with D uncertain. CDR1 is SGHDN and CDR2 is FVKESK in the germline V gene. This CDR3 region has 15 residues. Trimming took 2 bases from V and 2 from J, leaving 11 bases between them. CDR3 region: CASSQRSPNTDTQYF. CDR3 DNA: TGTGCCAGCAGCCAACGCTCTCCCAACACAGATACGCAGTATTTT.

The chain carries TRBV3-1 (or the pseudogene TRBV3-2) and TRBJ1-2; no definite D call. There are 12 residues in the CDR3. Germline loops: CDR1 LGHDT, CDR2 YNNKEL (reference sequence). V lost 6 bases and J 8 bases, leaving 13 bases between the germline ends. CDR3 sequence (DNA): TGTGCCAGCAGTAGCCATGAGTGGGGCTACACCTTC. Residues: CASSSHEWGYTF.

V and J are TRBV15 and TRBJ1-4; D gene uncertain. The V end was cut by 4 bases, the J end by 8 bases, with 14 bases between. The CDR3 covers 14 residues. Germline CDR1 reads LNHNV; CDR2 reads YYDKDF (reference sequence). CDR3 bases: TGTGCCACCAGCACGTCCCGGGATCCCGAAAAACTGTTTTTT. Its protein product is CATSTSRDPEKLFF.

This chain links TRBV15 with TRBJ2-2; D is unresolved. Germline V gives CDR1 LNHNV, CDR2 YYDKDF (reference sequence). Trimming cost V 2 bases and J 0 bases, with 13 bases left between them. The CDR3 loop spans 17 amino acids. The CDR3 sequence: CATSRYLQAANTGELFF. The CDR3, as DNA: TGTGCCACCAGCAGATACCTGCAGGCCGCGAACACCGGGGAGCTGTTTTTT.

V usage is TRBV7-9 and J usage is TRBJ2-7, with 12 bases fitting TRBD2. This CDR3 is 15 amino acids long. Trimming took 3 bases from V and 2 from J; bases not matched to a gene: 2. The germline V gene encodes CDR1 SEHNR and CDR2 FQNEAQ (reference sequence). The CDR3 nucleotides read TGTGCCAGCAGCTTCCGGACTAGCGGGGCCTACGAGCAGTACTTC. This encodes CASSFRTSGAYEQYF.

The chain is built from TRBV5-1 and TRBJ2-2; TRBD2 is a possible D gene (7 bases). The V and J ends lost 3 bases and 7 bases respectively, with 25 bases between them. Germline V gene lookup returns CDR1 SGHRS and CDR2 YFSETQ. The CDR3 is 18 residues long. CDR3 in DNA: TGCGCCAGCAGCTCGCAAACGTATTCCCGGGGGGCCGACGGGGAGCTGTTTTTT. Translation: CASSSQTYSRGADGELFF.

The chain recombines TRBV3-1 (or the pseudogene TRBV3-2) with TRBJ2-3, with D possibly called TRBD1 or TRBD2 (5 bases each). The CDR3 has 15 amino acids. With 3 bases removed from V and 5 bases from J, the gap between germline ends came to 15 bases. In germline, CDR1 is LGHDT, CDR2 YNNKEL (reference sequence). The CDR3 nucleotides read TGTGCCAGCAGCCAGGGTGCGTGGGGGAAAGATACGCAGTATTTT. Its translation: CASSQGAWGKDTQYF.

The genes are TRBV9 and TRBJ2-5; a weak D match, TRBD2 (5 bases). Between the trimmed V and J ends, which lost 0 bases and 2 bases, there was a span of 14 bases. Per germline, CDR1 SGDLS and CDR2 YYNGEE. The length of the CDR3 is 16 residues. The CDR3 protein is CASSVGASRVQETQYF. In DNA, the CDR3 is TGTGCCAGCAGCGTAGGGGCATCGAGGGTTCAAGAGACCCAGTACTTC.

The V call is TRBV5-1, the J call TRBJ2-5, with TRBD2 matching 16 bases. There are 15 residues in the CDR3. The J segment lost 5 bases and the V segment lost 7 bases, leaving 5 bases of the junction unmatched. Germline loops: CDR1 SGHRS, CDR2 YFSETQ. In DNA form, the CDR3 reads TGCGCCAGCGGGACTAGCGGGGGGGCTATGGAGACCCAGTACTTC. Translating gives CASGTSGGAMETQYF.

The chain joins TRBV14 to TRBJ2-3; the D is unclear. V dropped 1 base and J dropped 4 bases, with 0 bases sitting between them. This CDR3 comprises 11 residues. CDR1 is SGHDN and CDR2 is FVKESK in the germline V gene. CDR3 DNA sequence: TGTGCCAGCAGCCAAGCAGATACGCAGTATTTT. This encodes CASSQADTQYF.

The V and J genes are TRBV4-2 and TRBJ1-5, with 10 positions matching TRBD1. The CDR3 is made up of 16 amino acids. The V gene's germline CDR1 is LGHNA and CDR2 YNFKEQ. Germline trimming cut 4 bases from V and 6 bases from J; bases unmatched to any gene: 9. CDR3 sequence: CASSPRTGGWGQPQHF. The CDR3 nucleotides read TGTGCCAGCAGCCCACGGACAGGGGGGTGGGGTCAGCCCCAGCATTTT.

This sequence joins TRBV6-5 and TRBJ2-1; D is uncertain. The germline V and J ends were trimmed by 0 bases and 5 bases, with 5 bases remaining between them. This CDR3 spans 13 amino acids. Germline loops: CDR1 MNHEY, CDR2 SVGAGI. The CDR3 spells CASSYSINNEQFF. DNA of the CDR3: TGTGCCAGCAGTTACTCGATAAACAATGAGCAGTTCTTC.